One sample yielded the 28 T cell receptor beta chains listed below, sequenced in a study of T cell responses to AZD1222 COVID-19 vaccine. TCRdb keeps only in-frame clones here, not all; method: immunoSEQ multiplex PCR. The sample has fewer than 200,000 clones; 88% are singletons. Here the sequenced sample was peripheral blood, taken 28 days after the second AZD1222 dose. These receptors originate from an adult who received the AZD1222 COVID-19 vaccine.

The chain has TRBV7-3 and TRBJ2-1; TRBD2 matches at 14 bases. The germline gives CDR1 SGHTA, CDR2 FQGTGA. With 5 bases clipped from V and 6 bases from J, the junction kept 12 bases outside the gene matches. The CDR3 spans 18 residues. CDR3 sequence (DNA): TGTGCCAGCAGCCCGCATCCAACCGGGACTAGCGGGAGCAATGAGCAGTTCTTC. This encodes CASSPHPTGTSGSNEQFF.

The chain couples TRBV19 to TRBJ2-1; no firm D call. The CDR3 length is 16 residues. Germline V gives CDR1 LNHDA, CDR2 SQIVND (reference sequence). Trimming pared 2 bases from V and 0 bases from J, leaving 11 bases between. The CDR3 sequence: CASSISGRFSYNEQFF. The CDR3 coding sequence is TGTGCCAGTAGTATATCCGGCAGGTTCTCCTACAATGAGCAGTTCTTC.

This CDR3 reads CASSTLQGSNQPQHF. The DNA for the CDR3 is TGTGCCAGCAGTACTCTACAGGGGAGCAATCAGCCCCAGCATTTT. V and J are TRBV6-2 or TRBV6-3 and TRBJ1-5, with TRBD1 matching over 7 bases. From germline, CDR1 is MNHEY and CDR2 SVGEGT. After removal of 5 bases from V and 1 base from J, the junction contained 5 bases not matched to a gene. The CDR3 sequence is 15 residues long.

The genes are TRBV19 and TRBJ1-3, with 8 positions matching TRBD1. This CDR3 contains 14 residues. The J segment lost 2 bases and the V segment lost 7 bases, leaving 4 bases of the junction unmatched. In germline, CDR1 is LNHDA, CDR2 SQIVND (reference sequence). CDR3 DNA: TGTGCCAGTACCACAGGGGGAGCTGGAAACACCATATATTTT. Translated, it gives CASTTGGAGNTIYF.

The V gene is TRBV7-2, the J gene TRBJ2-7, with TRBD2 matching 7 bases. With V trimmed by 3 bases and J by 6 bases, 8 bases remained unmatched. This CDR3 has 14 amino acids. CDR1 and CDR2 (germline): SGHTA, FQGNSA. In DNA, the CDR3 is TGTGCCAGCAGCTTTGGCGGGAGCTTGCTCGAGCAGTACTTC. This gives the protein CASSFGGSLLEQYF.

The J gene is TRBJ2-7, the V gene TRBV21-1; the table's D call of TRBD1 was not tested on the DNA. TRBV21-1 is recorded as a pseudogene. This CDR3 spans 16 amino acids. The CDR3, as DNA: TGTGCCAGCAGCAAAGGAGTACAGGGCCCTGACTACGAGCAGTACTTC. Its translation: CASSKGVQGPDYEQYF.

The chain has TRBV19 and TRBJ1-5; D possibly corresponds to TRBD1 (5 bases). CDR3 length equals 14 residues. V lost 3 bases to trimming and J lost 6 bases, with 12 bases between them. CDR1 and CDR2 from the germline V gene are LNHDA and SQIVND (reference sequence). CDR3 region: CASSIPGGVQPQHF. As DNA, the CDR3 is TGTGCCAGTAGTATCCCCGGGGGGGTTCAGCCCCAGCATTTT. The variable domain in full, with the rest retrieved from reference TRBV19 and TRBJ1-5, is DGGITQSPKYLFRKEGQNVTLSCEQNLNHDAMYWYRQDPGQGLRLIYYSQIVNDFQKGDIAEGYSVSREKKESFPLTVTSAQKNPTAFYLCASSIPGGVQPQHFGDGTRLSIL.

The rearrangement joins TRBV18 to TRBJ2-1; the D is unclear. Germline loops: CDR1 KGHSH, CDR2 LQKENI. Trimming shortened V by 3 bases and J by 0 bases, and 9 bases separated the two germline ends. This CDR3 has 15 residues. As DNA, the CDR3 is TGTGCCAGCTCACCCCGCCCGAGCTCCTACAATGAGCAGTTCTTC. It translates to CASSPRPSSYNEQFF.

The chain has TRBV6-2 or TRBV6-3 and TRBJ2-7; 9 bases align to TRBD1. CDR1 is MNHEY and CDR2 is SVGEGT in the germline V gene. The CDR3 length is 13 residues. After removal of 5 bases from V and 4 bases from J, the junction contained 3 bases not matched to a gene. CDR3 in amino acids: CASSLGQGYEQYF. The CDR3 nucleotides are TGTGCCAGCAGTCTGGGACAGGGTTACGAGCAGTACTTC.

This clone occurred a few times. Other nucleotide sequences in the sample specify the same CDR3. This chain links TRBV28 with TRBJ2-7, with D unclear. The CDR3 is 12 residues long. Germline-derived CDR1 and CDR2 are MDHEN and SYDVKM. V was shortened by 1 base and J by 6 bases, with 7 bases between the two germline ends. CDR3 sequence: CASSLSGPEQYF. The CDR3 nucleotides read TGTGCCAGCAGTTTATCGGGCCCCGAGCAGTACTTC.

The chain couples TRBV24-1 to TRBJ2-3, with 9 bases that match TRBD1. This CDR3 has 15 residues. Germline V gene sequence: CDR1 KGHDR, CDR2 SFDVKD. V was clipped by 6 bases and J by 1 base; unmatched bases: 4. This chain's CDR3 is CATSSRDRGTDTQYF. For the CDR3, the DNA is TGTGCCACCAGTTCCAGGGACAGGGGCACAGATACGCAGTATTTT.

The gene calls are TRBV12-3 or TRBV12-4 and TRBJ2-7; TRBD1 agrees at 8 bases. Germline trimming cut 5 bases from V and 6 bases from J; bases unmatched to any gene: 6. CDR3 size: 13 residues. CDR3 DNA sequence: TGTGCCAGCAGTCGAAAGACAGGGGCCGAGCAGTACTTC. As protein: CASSRKTGAEQYF.

The V gene is TRBV7-2, the J gene TRBJ2-3, with 7 bases fitting TRBD2. V shed 2 bases, J shed 6 bases, and the junction held 14 bases outside the gene matches. CDR1 and CDR2 (germline): SGHTA, FQGNSA. The CDR3 is made up of 17 amino acids. Here the CDR3 reads CASSLTGSSGFGDTQYF. The CDR3 DNA follows: TGTGCCAGCAGCTTAACGGGAAGTAGCGGGTTCGGGGATACGCAGTATTTT.

This chain uses TRBV24-1 with TRBJ2-1, with TRBD1 as a possible D gene (5 bases). V lost 5 bases, J lost 10 bases, and 8 bases lay in between. This CDR3 comprises 11 residues. Per germline, CDR1 KGHDR and CDR2 SFDVKD. For the CDR3, the DNA is TGTGCCACCAGTGTGGGGCGGGAGCAGTTCTTC. As protein: CATSVGREQFF.

This rearrangement joins TRBV5-4 to TRBJ2-7; D uncertain. This CDR3 contains 14 residues. From germline, CDR1 is SGHNT and CDR2 YYREEE (reference sequence). Trimming shortened V by 0 bases and J by 3 bases, and 10 bases separated the two germline ends. In nucleotides, the CDR3 is TGTGCCAGCAGCTTGGGGGGAAATGGCTACGAGCAGTACTTC. It encodes CASSLGGNGYEQYF. Drawing the rest from reference TRBV5-4 and TRBJ2-7, the complete variable domain is ETGVTQSPTHLIKTRGQQVTLRCSSQSGHNTVSWYQQALGQGPQFIFQYYREEENGRGNFPPRFSGLQFPNYSSELNVNALELDDSALYLCASSLGGNGYEQYFGPGTRLTVT.

The V and J genes are TRBV4-3 and TRBJ2-5; TRBD2 agrees at 7 bases. This CDR3 contains 13 residues. The junction had 6 bases not matched to a gene; V was cut back by 4 bases and J by 7 bases. Germline lookup yields CDR1 LGHNA and CDR2 YSLEER. DNA of the CDR3: TGCGCCAGCAGCCCCGGGCCGGGGGGGACCCAGTACTTC. Amino acids: CASSPGPGGTQYF.

This clone was detected a few times. The rearrangement links TRBV5-1 to TRBJ1-1; possibly TRBD1 for D (5 bases). The V gene lost 4 bases and the J gene lost 4 bases, with 14 bases spanning the gap. Germline V gene sequence: CDR1 SGHRS, CDR2 YFSETQ. This CDR3 spans 14 amino acids. In DNA, the CDR3 is TGCGCCAGCAGCCTCCAGGGTCTTGGCACTGAAGCTTTCTTT. Residues: CASSLQGLGTEAFF.

This clone was seen more than once but under ten times. The rearrangement links TRBV7-2 to TRBJ2-7, with TRBD2 identical over 12 bases. Germline CDR1 SGHTA, CDR2 FQGNSA. After removal of 4 bases from V and 1 base from J, the junction contained 2 bases not matched to a gene. This CDR3 has 15 residues. The CDR3 DNA sequence: TGTGCCAGCAGCTATCTAGCGGGAGGGTCCTACGAGCAGTACTTC. Protein product: CASSYLAGGSYEQYF.

The chain employs TRBV19 and TRBJ2-7; D unclear. Germline lookup yields CDR1 LNHDA and CDR2 SQIVND (reference sequence). This CDR3 comprises 14 residues. V was shortened by 1 base and J by 0 bases, with 7 bases between the two germline ends. Here the CDR3 reads CASSIGSLSYEQYF. CDR3 DNA sequence: TGTGCCAGTAGTATAGGCAGCCTCTCCTACGAGCAGTACTTC.

This clone appeared once. The rearrangement joins TRBV9 to TRBJ2-1, with 10 bases fitting TRBD2. The V gene end was trimmed by 4 bases and the J gene end by 9 bases; junction bases not matched to a gene: 10. CDR3 size: 15 residues. The V gene's germline CDR1 is SGDLS and CDR2 YYNGEE. CDR3 loop: CASSWTSGQGGEQFF. The CDR3, as DNA: TGTGCCAGCAGCTGGACTAGCGGCCAGGGGGGTGAGCAGTTCTTC.

The rearrangement joins TRBV4-2 to TRBJ2-1; 10 nucleotides agree with TRBD2. V shed 1 base and J 5 bases; nucleotides not matched to a gene: 11. In germline, CDR1 is LGHNA, CDR2 YNFKEQ. CDR3 length equals 18 residues. CDR3: CASSQGPLGLAANNEQFF. CDR3 nucleotides: TGTGCCAGCAGCCAAGGTCCCCTTGGACTAGCGGCGAACAATGAGCAGTTCTTC.

The chain couples TRBV6-2 or TRBV6-3 to TRBJ2-5; possibly TRBD2 for D (6 bases). The CDR3 runs 15 residues. CDR1 is MNHEY, CDR2 SVGEGT, per germline. The ends were cut back, 2 bases at V and 3 bases at J, with 13 bases in the middle. In nucleotides, the CDR3 is TGTGCCAGCAGTTACAATACGGGAGCAAAAGAGACCCAGTACTTC. It specifies CASSYNTGAKETQYF.

V and J are TRBV7-3 and TRBJ2-1; 8 nucleotides align to TRBD1. The CDR3 runs to 14 residues. V was clipped by 2 bases and J by 5 bases; unmatched bases: 2. The germline V gene encodes CDR1 SGHTA and CDR2 FQGTGA. The CDR3: CASSLGQGHNEQFF. Here the CDR3 DNA reads TGTGCCAGCAGCTTAGGACAGGGCCACAATGAGCAGTTCTTC.

The V call is TRBV5-5, the J call TRBJ1-2; D is unresolved. The germline V and J ends were trimmed by 2 bases and 5 bases, with 10 bases remaining between them. The CDR3 length is 13 residues. Germline V CDR1 and CDR2: SGHKS, YYEKEE (reference sequence). CDR3 nucleotides: TGTGCCAGCAGCTTCCAGAACGGATATGGCTACACCTTC. Its protein product is CASSFQNGYGYTF.

This chain joins TRBV7-9 and TRBJ2-2; tentatively, D is TRBD2 (6 bases). CDR3 length equals 15 residues. Germline CDR1 and CDR2: SEHNR and FQNEAQ (reference sequence). V lost 2 bases, J lost 3 bases, and 10 bases lay in between. In nucleotides, the CDR3 is TGTGCCAGCAGCTTACGGAGGGTGGACACCGGGGAGCTGTTTTTT. This encodes CASSLRRVDTGELFF.

The chain uses TRBV14 and TRBJ2-3; D is undetermined. Germline V gene sequence: CDR1 SGHDN, CDR2 FVKESK. V dropped 4 bases and J dropped 5 bases, with 10 bases sitting between them. The CDR3 is 13 residues long. The CDR3 sequence is CASSRNPRDTQYF. In DNA, the CDR3 is TGTGCCAGCAGCCGCAACCCAAGAGATACGCAGTATTTT.

The rearrangement links TRBV6-4 to TRBJ2-3; no reliable D call. Between the trimmed V and J ends, which lost 0 bases and 3 bases, there was a span of 10 bases. CDR3 length equals 15 residues. Germline CDR1 MRHNA, CDR2 SNTAGT. This CDR3 is CASSDSNGGTDTQYF. CDR3 coding DNA: TGTGCCAGCAGTGACTCGAATGGTGGAACAGATACGCAGTATTTT.

The genes are TRBV9 and TRBJ2-7, with D tentatively TRBD1 or TRBD2 (5 bases each). This CDR3 region has 14 residues. Trimming left V 0 bases short and J 2 bases short, with 9 bases between. The germline gives CDR1 SGDLS, CDR2 YYNGEE. Here the CDR3 reads CASSVGGTAYEQYF. CDR3 DNA sequence: TGTGCCAGCAGCGTAGGGGGGACGGCCTACGAGCAGTACTTC.